The TCR beta chain under discussion was sequenced for a study of T cells in localized non-small cell lung cancer. General study points: A median approximately 57 of the top 100 tumor clones appeared in adjacent lung. Adjacent uninvolved lung had the highest clonality, suggesting focused antigen responses. Overall survival was longer when the density of T cells in the blood was higher.

Notes on this clone: Its specificity is unknown.

The ends lost 2 bases at V and 9 bases at J; junction bases unmatched: 17. Germline CDR1 and CDR2: KGHSH and LQKENI. CDR3 length: 17 residues. Sequenced by immunoSEQ multiplex PCR; TCRdb stores in-frame clones only, minus some. The data show around 21,000 clones, approximately 90% seen once. The input for sequencing was peripheral blood, taken before any cancer treatment. J is TRBJ1-1 and V is TRBV18; 8 bases agree with TRBD1. This TCR came from a male donor at least 60 years old with stage I squamous cell lung carcinoma. The CDR3 is CASSPIQTGAEVGKAFF. CDR3 in DNA: TGTGCCAGCTCACCAATCCAGACAGGGGCCGAAGTGGGAAAAGCTTTCTTT.